This TCR beta chain emerged from a study of glioma-infiltrating T cells (TCRdb year 2016). Turning to the overall study: The low-grade gliomas were WHO grade II oligodendrogliomas or astrocytomas, while the glioblastomas were WHO grade IV tumors sampled at initial diagnosis rather than at recurrent diagnosis. Glioma tissue, non-neoplastic brain tissue and matched peripheral blood mononuclear cells were used as sources from which TCR alpha- and beta-chain repertoires were sequenced. Dexamethasone was administered to glioma patients for six or fewer days before surgery. The paired cohort was made up of three low-grade glioma patients, about 8 primary glioblastoma patients and three non-glioma patients who contributed non-neoplastic brain tissue. The sequencing target for blood libraries was roughly 4- to 10-fold coverage of some 980,000 peripheral T cells. To measure how far tissue and blood T-cell populations diverged, each tissue-infiltrating repertoire was compared against the peripheral blood repertoire of the same patient. Broader findings and caveats from the paper: VJ-independent divergence between tissue and blood was found to be below expectation in non-neoplastic patients but above expectation in all gliomas, particularly low-grade gliomas. Patients with low tissue-blood divergence were marked by a signature set of shared blood CDR3 motifs, and this signature set was depleted in highly divergent patients. Tissue and blood shared very few CDR3 sequences, a result attributed to high CDR3 diversity and limited sampling. The group comparisons were based on small numbers of patients: three non-neoplastic, three low-grade glioma and about eight glioblastoma patients.

Comment on this clonotype: No antigen is known for it. There are no base qualities to consult, and no much larger clone falls within one base.

The CDR3 starts with the cysteine, ends with the phenylalanine, and has 16 residues. Only the CDR3 part of the read is kept: 48 bases, read in frame from the first base. As encoded in the germline V gene (reference sequence), CDR1 is LNHDA while CDR2 is SQIVND. V is cut back by 3 bases and J by 2 bases, with 10 bases in the junction unmatched. The iRepertoire nested amplicon-rescue multiplex PCR (arm-PCR) platform was used to amplify TCR alpha and beta CDR3 regions from RNA. For one-step reverse transcription and amplification, 100-400 ng of tissue mRNA or PBMC total RNA was used as input. Following bead purification, Illumina adapters were added by a secondary multiplex PCR, and libraries between 200 and 400 bp were gel-purified. Internal 6-nucleotide barcodes were carried by the libraries and were used for demultiplexing. Libraries were sequenced on an Illumina MiSeq with 2x220 or 2x250 nucleotide paired-end reads. The source study handled its data this way. FLASH 1.2.11 was used to merge paired reads, and BWA-MEM then aligned the reads to the GRCh37 human genome before TRA and TRB reads were extracted. For V and J assignment, an IMGT-derived reference of cassette sequences and CDR3 motifs that included pseudogenes was used. Reads were translated in three frames, and productive CDR3s were defined as those with a C...FGXG motif and no stop codons. Clonotypes were defined as unique combinations of V-J cassette pair and CDR3 amino acid sequence. Reads were filtered by Hamming distance, thresholded by each sample's sequence error rate in mapped regions. TCRdb reprocessing: public reads trimmed at Q25 with fastp, clones called with MiXCR, in-frame beta chains kept. CDR3 protein duplicates are merged, each entry listing the most common genes and DNA. TCRdb's processing, not the authors', yielded these V and J calls. The sample table contains 300,000 to 450,000 distinct CDR3 sequences; only one count was recorded for roughly two fifths of them. More than 10% of the sample is held by the ten biggest clonotypes.

Surgical brain or tumor specimens were cryofrozen in liquid nitrogen immediately after resection, and peripheral blood cells were collected concurrently. The sequenced sample consisted of glioma tissue, nonneoplastic brain tissue, or PBMCs (not recorded which). The receptor comes from a human donor with low-grade glioma or glioblastoma, undergoing nonglioma brain surgery, or in good health (not recorded which). The chain uses TRBV19 and TRBJ2-7; TRBD2 aligns with 7 central bases. Read as DNA, the sequence is TGTGCCAGTAGTATCCTCGGGGGGAAGAGGACCTACGAGCAGTACTTC. It translates as CASSILGGKRTYEQYF.